The next 28 T cell receptor beta chains were all read from a single sample in a study of OX40 agonist ivuxolimab in advanced cancers. The data were produced by immunoSEQ multiplex PCR, yet TCRdb's version contains in-frame clones alone and is incomplete. The sample carries 30,000 to 45,000 clones, about 80% recorded once. The specimen was CD4+ or CD8+ T cells sorted from blood, collected in a trial of the OX40 agonist ivuxolimab. The receptors come from an adult with an advanced solid tumor such as melanoma, head and neck, liver or kidney cancer.

The chain couples TRBV19 to TRBJ2-6; 12 bases map to TRBD1. The CDR3 totals 18 residues. V lost 7 bases, J lost 3 bases, and 10 bases stayed unmatched. Germline V gene sequence: CDR1 LNHDA, CDR2 SQIVND (reference sequence). The CDR3 nucleotides read TGTGCCAGTAATAACCGGGACAGGGGGCGAAGTGGGGCCAACGTCCTGACTTTC. This sequence encodes CASNNRDRGRSGANVLTF.

The chain combines TRBV9 with TRBJ2-7; TRBD1 agrees at 9 bases. This CDR3 contains 14 residues. Trimming at V came to 3 bases and at J to 4 bases, leaving 5 bases not matched to a gene. Germline CDR1 reads SGDLS; CDR2 reads YYNGEE. CDR3: CASSATGGEYEQYF. The DNA for the CDR3 is TGTGCCAGCAGCGCGACAGGGGGGGAATACGAGCAGTACTTC. The whole variable domain, filled in from reference TRBV9 and TRBJ2-7, reads DSGVTQTPKHLITATGQRVTLRCSPRSGDLSVYWYQQSLDQGLQFLIQYYNGEERAKGNILERFSAQQFPDLHSELNLSSLELGDSALYFCASSATGGEYEQYFGPGTRLTVT.

The chain recombines TRBV27 with TRBJ2-6, with D perhaps TRBD1 or TRBD2 (6 bases each). Germline CDR1 reads MNHEY; CDR2 reads SMNVEV (reference sequence). V lost 8 bases to trimming and J lost 0 bases, with 14 bases between them. The CDR3 extends over 16 amino acids. CDR3 DNA: TGTGCCAGCGGCGCTTGGGGGGCCTCTGGGGCCAACGTCCTGACTTTC. This translates into CASGAWGASGANVLTF.

This rearrangement joins TRBV21-1 to TRBJ1-5. TRBV21-1 is a known pseudogene. The CDR3 contains 17 residues. CDR3 region: CASSKKPTILSNQPQHF. In DNA form, the CDR3 reads TGTGCCAGCAGCAAAAAACCTACGATCCTTAGCAATCAGCCCCAGCATTTT.

The V gene is TRBV19, the J gene TRBJ1-6; possible D gene TRBD1, 5 bases. Trimming shortened V by 4 bases and J by 1 base, and 20 bases separated the two germline ends. The CDR3 spans 19 residues. The germline V gene encodes CDR1 LNHDA and CDR2 SQIVND (reference sequence). The CDR3 region is CASSTTRQSWGSYNSPLHF. The CDR3 DNA reads TGTGCCAGTAGTACCACCCGACAGTCCTGGGGGTCCTATAATTCACCCCTCCACTTT.

The gene calls are TRBV19 and TRBJ2-6; no reliable D call. There are 15 residues in the CDR3. With 6 bases removed from V and 1 base from J, the gap between germline ends came to 10 bases. CDR1 LNHDA and CDR2 SQIVND come from the germline V gene (reference sequence). CDR3 protein: CASSGVGSGANVLTF. The CDR3, as DNA: TGTGCCAGTAGCGGAGTTGGTTCTGGGGCCAACGTCCTGACTTTC.

This clone was picked up one time. The chain joins TRBV6-1 to TRBJ1-5; no clear D gene. V gave up 7 bases and J gave up 2 bases, with 12 bases separating them. CDR3 length: 14 amino acids. CDR1 and CDR2 (germline): MNHNS, SASEGT. CDR3 amino acids: CASKGQTGNQPQHF. Here the CDR3 DNA reads TGTGCCAGCAAGGGCCAGACGGGCAATCAGCCCCAGCATTTT.

The chain links TRBV6-5 to TRBJ1-1, with D perhaps matching TRBD1 (6 bases). CDR3 length: 14 residues. Trimming pared 0 bases from V and 7 bases from J, leaving 12 bases between. Per germline, CDR1 MNHEY and CDR2 SVGAGI. The CDR3 loop reads CASSYSTRTVEAFF. CDR3 in DNA: TGTGCCAGCAGTTACTCGACCCGGACAGTTGAAGCTTTCTTT.

The chain joins TRBV6-5 to TRBJ2-5, with D possibly being TRBD1 or TRBD2 (7 bases each). V was cut by 6 bases and J by 5 bases, with 16 bases left in between. The germline CDR1 and CDR2 sequences are MNHEY and SVGAGI. The CDR3 is 14 residues long. CDR3 DNA: TGTGCCAGCAGCAGGGGGGCGCGGGGGGAGACCCAGTACTTC. Amino acid sequence: CASSRGARGETQYF.

This clone was picked up one time. This sequence joins TRBV7-8 and TRBJ1-6; D unresolved. The V end lost 2 bases, the J end lost 0 bases, and 14 bases lay between the germline ends. This CDR3 has 18 amino acids. CDR1 is SGHVS, CDR2 FQNEAQ, per germline. This chain's CDR3 is CASSLYAPRSSYNSPLHF. The CDR3 DNA follows: TGTGCCAGCAGCTTATACGCACCAAGGAGCTCCTATAATTCACCCCTCCACTTT. Based on the CDR3 plus reference TRBV7-8 and TRBJ1-6, the full variable domain is GAGVSQSPRYKVAKRGQDVALRCDPISGHVSLFWYQQALGQGPEFLTYFQNEAQLDKSGLPSDRFFAERPEGSVSTLKIQRTQQEDSAVYLCASSLYAPRSSYNSPLHFGNGTRLTVT.

The V gene is TRBV6-1, the J gene TRBJ1-1; D unresolved. Trimming shortened V by 3 bases and J by 4 bases, and 6 bases separated the two germline ends. The CDR3 is made up of 12 amino acids. Germline V gene sequence: CDR1 MNHNS, CDR2 SASEGT. The CDR3 sequence: CASSEWSTEAFF. The CDR3 region has the DNA TGTGCCAGCAGTGAGTGGAGCACTGAAGCTTTCTTT.

V usage is TRBV14 and J usage is TRBJ1-1, with D unresolved. Germline loops: CDR1 SGHDN, CDR2 FVKESK. The V and J ends lost 1 base and 5 bases respectively, with 5 bases between them. This CDR3 region has 12 residues. In DNA, the CDR3 is TGTGCCAGCAGCCAAGTTTTTACTGAAGCTTTCTTT. Translating it yields CASSQVFTEAFF.

The DNA of the CDR3 is TGTGCCAGCAGTGATCCCGGGGGATACCCTAATTCACCCCTCCACTTT. As protein: CASSDPGGYPNSPLHF. The gene calls are TRBV2 and TRBJ1-6; perhaps TRBD1 as D (5 bases). Per the germline V gene, CDR1 is SNHLY and CDR2 is FYNNEI. The V gene lost 3 bases and the J gene lost 6 bases, with 15 bases spanning the gap. The CDR3 totals 16 residues.

The rearrangement joins TRBV29-1 to TRBJ2-5, with a possible D match to TRBD2 (6 bases). V lost 0 bases and J lost 2, with 13 bases in between. Germline V lookup: CDR1 SQVTM, CDR2 ANQGSEA. CDR3 size: 15 residues. The CDR3 reads CSVEDSGRGQETQYF. CDR3 nucleotides: TGCAGCGTTGAAGATTCGGGGCGGGGTCAAGAGACCCAGTACTTC. Using reference TRBV29-1 and TRBJ2-5 for the parts outside the CDR3, the full variable domain is SAVISQKPSRDICQRGTSLTIQCQVDSQVTMMFWYRQQPGQSLTLIATANQGSEATYESGFVIDKFPISRPNLTFSTLTVSNMSPEDSSIYLCSVEDSGRGQETQYFGPGTRLLVL.

V is TRBV2 and J is TRBJ2-4; D gene ambiguous. The CDR3 sequence is 12 residues long. The germline V gene encodes CDR1 SNHLY and CDR2 FYNNEI. V lost 8 bases and J lost 6, with 11 bases in between. This CDR3 is CASQSRGNIQYF. The CDR3 DNA reads as TGTGCCAGCCAGAGCAGAGGAAACATTCAGTACTTC.

The V call is TRBV7-2, the J call TRBJ2-2; D is perhaps TRBD2 (7 bases). The V and J ends lost 6 bases and 2 bases respectively, with 16 bases between them. Per the germline V gene, CDR1 is SGHTA and CDR2 is FQGNSA. The CDR3 length is 16 residues. The CDR3 loop reads CASRENGGRNTGELFF. Written as DNA, the CDR3 is TGTGCCAGCAGAGAGAACGGGGGGCGAAACACCGGGGAGCTGTTTTTT.

CDR3 sequence reads: CASSLAGPYEQYF. DNA for the CDR3: TGTGCCAGCAGCTTGGCGGGCCCCTACGAGCAGTACTTC. V usage is TRBV5-4 and J usage is TRBJ2-7; D ambiguous. CDR3 size: 13 residues. Trimming took 0 bases from V and 2 from J, leaving 6 bases between them. Germline values: CDR1 SGHNT, CDR2 YYREEE (reference sequence).

This chain links TRBV5-6 with TRBJ1-2; D is uncertain. Germline V lookup: CDR1 SGHDT, CDR2 YYEEEE. Trimming cost V 0 bases and J 7 bases, with 4 bases left between them. CDR3 length: 11 amino acids. CDR3 sequence (DNA): TGTGCCAGCAGCTTGGGGCCTGGCTACACCTTC. Its translation is CASSLGPGYTF.

This chain joins TRBV18 and TRBJ1-3; D remains unclear. This CDR3 has 16 amino acids. Germline lookup yields CDR1 KGHSH and CDR2 LQKENI. V shed 3 bases and J shed 2 bases, with 14 bases lying between them. Written as DNA, the CDR3 is TGTGCCAGCTCACCTGTCGAGGGATTGCCTGGAAACACCATATATTTT. Translation gives CASSPVEGLPGNTIYF.

V and J are TRBV19 and TRBJ1-4; D remains ambiguous. Germline assignment: CDR1 LNHDA and CDR2 SQIVND (reference sequence). The CDR3 runs 13 residues. With 5 bases removed from V and 5 bases from J, the gap between germline ends came to 9 bases. In DNA, the CDR3 is TGTGCCAGTAGTCTACGGCCCAATGAAAAACTGTTTTTT. It yields the protein CASSLRPNEKLFF.

This sequence joins TRBV7-2 and TRBJ2-7, with 8 bases lining up with TRBD2. This CDR3 region has 17 residues. The trim removed 3 bases at V and 12 bases at J, leaving 22 bases unmatched. The germline V gene encodes CDR1 SGHTA and CDR2 FQGNSA. CDR3 residues: CASSFKGTDSASGGLYF. The CDR3 DNA reads as TGTGCCAGCAGCTTTAAGGGTACTGACTCGGCCAGCGGGGGACTGTACTTC.

This clone was observed a single time. J is TRBJ2-1 and V is TRBV6-6, with a possible D match to TRBD2 (6 bases). Germline CDR1 reads MNHNY; CDR2 reads SVGAGI (reference sequence). The V gene lost 6 bases and the J gene lost 10 bases, with 19 bases spanning the gap. This CDR3 has 14 residues. The DNA of the CDR3 is TGTGCCAGCAGAACACCCGGGGCGGGGCGGGAGCAGTTCTTC. This gives the protein CASRTPGAGREQFF.

The CDR3 coding sequence is TGTGCCAGCAGTTACCAGCGGGGGCCTCCTGCCGGGGAGCTGTTTTTT. Its translation is CASSYQRGPPAGELFF. This rearrangement joins TRBV6-5 to TRBJ2-2; 8 nucleotides align to TRBD2. Germline assignment: CDR1 MNHEY and CDR2 SVGAGI. The CDR3 covers 16 residues. Losses at the gene ends were 2 bases for V and 6 bases for J; bases not matched to a gene: 8.

This chain joins TRBV28 and TRBJ1-2; the D is unclear. The CDR3 loop spans 13 amino acids. Germline CDR1 and CDR2: MDHEN and SYDVKM. V lost 3 bases to trimming and J lost 1 base, with 6 bases between them. Here the CDR3 reads CASSLGFNYGYTF. The DNA of the CDR3 is TGTGCCAGCAGTTTGGGGTTTAACTATGGCTACACCTTC.

The chain employs TRBV6-6 and TRBJ2-7; D uncertain. Germline V lookup: CDR1 MNHNY, CDR2 SVGAGI (reference sequence). The CDR3 length is 15 residues. Trimming shortened V by 8 bases and J by 2 bases, and 19 bases separated the two germline ends. CDR3 in DNA: TGTGCCAGCGGCACCAGGAAATCTACCGCCTACGAGCAGTACTTC. It codes for CASGTRKSTAYEQYF.

The rearrangement links TRBV18 to TRBJ1-4; D gene ambiguous. The CDR3 loop spans 14 amino acids. Per the germline V gene, CDR1 is KGHSH and CDR2 is LQKENI. V gave up 6 bases and J gave up 6 bases, with 14 bases separating them. The CDR3 loop is CASSPGEDHEKLFF. CDR3 DNA: TGTGCCAGCTCCCCCGGGGAGGACCATGAAAAACTGTTTTTT.

The chain couples TRBV27 to TRBJ2-1; 7 nucleotides align to TRBD1. This CDR3 has 13 residues. Trimming at V came to 9 bases and at J to 9 bases, leaving 11 bases not matched to a gene. Germline V gene lookup returns CDR1 MNHEY and CDR2 SMNVEV (reference sequence). CDR3 DNA sequence: TGTGCCAGTCATAGGGGGCCAGGGAGTGAGCAGTTCTTC. This encodes CASHRGPGSEQFF.

This clone was recorded a few times. Other DNA variants within this sample encode the same CDR3. The V gene is TRBV6-6, the J gene TRBJ1-1; D uncertain. The V gene's germline CDR1 is MNHNY and CDR2 SVGAGI (reference sequence). The CDR3 sequence is 13 residues long. The V end was cut by 0 bases, the J end by 4 bases, with 6 bases between. CDR3 region: CASSYSGVTEAFF. The CDR3 DNA sequence: TGTGCCAGCAGTTACTCAGGCGTCACTGAAGCTTTCTTT.